One sample yielded the 13 T cell receptor beta chains listed below, sequenced in a study of blood T cells in healthy people across ages. A second roughly 6 to 11 cycle PCR used barcoded and J-beta primers. TCRdb reanalysed the 5' RACE reads using MiXCR and keeps one entry per CDR3 protein. The sample has roughly 800,000 distinct CDR3 sequences; around 34% are singletons. Sequencing input: blood. The receptors shown here come from a man between 18 and 29 years old in good health.

In this sample, this clonotype turned up a few times. The V gene is TRBV6-5, the J gene TRBJ2-2; D uncertain. Trimming stripped 5 bases from V and 5 bases from J, with 6 bases between. In germline, CDR1 is MNHEY, CDR2 SVGAGI. The CDR3 is 12 amino acids. DNA of the CDR3: TGTGCCAGCAGTGACGGAACCGGGGAGCTGTTTTTT. Amino acids: CASSDGTGELFF.

This clonotype was found a few times. The chain joins TRBV5-1 to TRBJ1-1; D not certain. V lost 0 bases to trimming and J lost 1 base, with 10 bases between them. The germline gives CDR1 SGHRS, CDR2 YFSETQ. The CDR3 contains 15 residues. The CDR3 is CASSLDAWGNTEAFF. CDR3 nucleotides: TGCGCCAGCAGCTTGGATGCTTGGGGGAACACTGAAGCTTTCTTT.

This clonotype was counted a few times. This chain uses TRBV28 with TRBJ2-3; TRBD1 matches 7 bases. V dropped 2 bases and J dropped 6; count of bases not matched to a gene: 5. CDR1 MDHEN and CDR2 SYDVKM come from the germline V gene. The CDR3 is 14 residues long. This chain's CDR3 is CASSLPDRVDTQYF. CDR3 DNA sequence: TGTGCCAGCAGTTTACCCGACAGGGTGGATACGCAGTATTTT.

This clonotype was counted only a few times. V is TRBV4-3 and J is TRBJ2-3; D call uncertain. Trimming took 4 bases from V and 4 from J, leaving 12 bases between them. Germline values: CDR1 LGHNA, CDR2 YSLEER. The CDR3 sequence is 14 residues long. DNA for the CDR3: TGCGCCAGCAGCCCCAGCTCCACAGCAGATACGCAGTATTTT. It encodes CASSPSSTADTQYF.

The table lists this clonotype with many counts. The V and J genes are TRBV2 and TRBJ1-4, with 9 bases aligning to TRBD1. The V gene end was trimmed by 6 bases and the J gene end by 3 bases; junction bases not matched to a gene: 5. Germline V lookup: CDR1 SNHLY, CDR2 FYNNEI. The CDR3 consists of 15 residues. The CDR3 nucleotides read TGTGCCAGCAGCCCACAGGGGGCTGCTAATGAAAAACTGTTTTTT. Residues: CASSPQGAANEKLFF. The entire variable domain, with the rest obtained from reference TRBV2 and TRBJ1-4, is as follows: EPEVTQTPSHQVTQMGQEVILRCVPISNHLYFYWYRQILGQKVEFLVSFYNNEISEKSEIFDDQFSVERPDGSNFTLKIRSTKLEDSAMYFCASSPQGAANEKLFFGSGTQLSVL.

This sequence joins TRBV18 and TRBJ2-1; 13 bases are shared with TRBD2. This CDR3 is 16 amino acids long. CDR1 is KGHSH and CDR2 is LQKENI in the germline V gene. The V segment lost 3 bases and the J segment 7 bases; nucleotides outside the gene matches: 6. CDR3 in DNA: TGTGCCAGCTCACCCCCGGCACTAGCGGGGGGGAATGAGCAGTTCTTC. The encoded protein is CASSPPALAGGNEQFF. The full variable domain, its missing parts supplied by reference TRBV18 and TRBJ2-1, is NAGVMQNPRHLVRRRGQEARLRCSPMKGHSHVYWYRQLPEEGLKFMVYLQKENIIDESGMPKERFSAEFPKEGPSILRIQQVVRGDSAAYFCASSPPALAGGNEQFFGPGTRLTVL.

J is TRBJ1-5 and V is TRBV4-1; perhaps TRBD1 as D (5 bases). Trimming took 2 bases from V and 4 from J, leaving 12 bases between them. Germline V lookup: CDR1 MGHRA, CDR2 YSYEKL. The CDR3 runs to 15 residues. The CDR3 region is CASSQRGSGNQPQHF. The CDR3, as DNA: TGCGCCAGCAGCCAACGCGGGTCAGGGAATCAGCCCCAGCATTTT.

J is TRBJ2-1 and V is TRBV27; TRBD1 matches at 7 bases. The J call may be incorrect, as the DNA end agrees better with TRBJ2-7. The CDR3 spans 15 residues. Germline V CDR1 and CDR2: MNHEY, SMNVEV (reference sequence). This CDR3 reads CASSWSGGNYNEQYF. In DNA form, the CDR3 reads TGTGCCAGCAGCTGGTCAGGGGGAAACTACAATGAGCAGTACTTC.

This clonotype came up many times. The V gene is TRBV9, the J gene TRBJ2-6; D uncertain. V lost 5 bases, J lost 2 bases, and 2 bases lay in between. The germline V gene encodes CDR1 SGDLS and CDR2 YYNGEE. The CDR3 consists of 12 residues. The CDR3 DNA reads TGTGCCAGCAGAGCTGGGGCCAACGTCCTGACTTTC. It encodes CASRAGANVLTF.

This clonotype occurred many times. The chain has TRBV12-3 or TRBV12-4 and TRBJ2-7; tentatively, D is TRBD1 (5 bases). V lost 5 bases, J lost 7 bases, and 9 bases lay in between. The CDR3 is made up of 11 amino acids. CDR3 sequence reads: CASSGAKEQYF. Here the CDR3 DNA reads TGTGCCAGCAGTGGGGCGAAAGAGCAGTACTTC.

This chain uses TRBV4-2 with TRBJ1-1, with TRBD1 identical over 8 bases. The CDR3 consists of 14 residues. Germline CDR1 LGHNA, CDR2 YNFKEQ. J gave up 4 bases and V 3 bases, and 4 bases lay outside the gene matches. CDR3 loop: CASSQDRERTEAFF. CDR3 in DNA: TGTGCCAGCAGCCAGGACAGGGAGCGCACTGAAGCTTTCTTT.

In this sample, this clonotype turned up many times. V gene TRBV9 combines with J gene TRBJ2-7, with 7 bases fitting TRBD1. Germline lookup yields CDR1 SGDLS and CDR2 YYNGEE. This CDR3 has 15 residues. V dropped 4 bases and J dropped 3; count of bases not matched to a gene: 10. The CDR3 region is CASSLEGTANYEQYF. The CDR3 bases are TGTGCCAGCAGCCTAGAGGGGACAGCCAACTACGAGCAGTACTTC.

This clonotype was counted only a few times. The chain recombines TRBV2 with TRBJ2-1; no clear D. V lost 1 base and J 15 bases, leaving 7 bases between the germline ends. Germline V gene sequence: CDR1 SNHLY, CDR2 FYNNEI. There are 10 residues in the CDR3. The CDR3 DNA is TGTGCCAGCAGTGAAGGCCGACTGTTCTTC. Translating it yields CASSEGRLFF.